This TCR beta chain comes out of a study of control samples from healthy donors and cancer patients. The CDR3 is 14 amino acids. The germline V and J ends were trimmed by 4 bases and 8 bases, with 17 bases remaining between them. CDR1 and CDR2 from the germline V gene are SEHNR and FQNEAQ (reference sequence). Libraries were prepared by immunoSEQ multiplex PCR; TCRdb keeps only in-frame clonotypes and omits some of them. The table includes more than 90,000 clones, 75% to 90% detected once. This clonotype was obtained from a man aged 25 to 40 in good health. Material for sequencing was blood. The rearrangement joins TRBV7-9 to TRBJ1-2; no definite D call. The CDR3 bases are TGTGCCAGCAGCTCCGGGGAAATCTTCAAAGGCTACACCTTC. This sequence encodes CASSSGEIFKGYTF.